This TCR beta chain was sequenced in a study of blood T cells in healthy people across ages. Findings and limits, study-wide: The study found TCR beta diversity correlated strongly with naive T cell percentage.

V was pared by 4 bases and J by 14 bases, with 15 bases between. The CDR3 loop spans 12 amino acids. In germline, CDR1 is MNHEY, CDR2 SVGAGI. Through a sample-barcoded 5' primer and a J-beta primer mix, a second PCR was run for roughly 6 to 12 cycles. Every cDNA was tagged by a template-switch adaptor with 12 random nucleotides. Each CDR3 protein is one row after TCRdb ran MiXCR on the 5' RACE reads. This table holds hundreds of thousands of distinct CDR3 sequences, just over 55% found once. This clonotype was picked up a small number of times. The antigen remains unidentified. The receptor's source is a man aged 35 to 55 in good health. The sequenced sample consisted of blood. The chain uses TRBV6-5 and TRBJ2-1; D unclear. Here the CDR3 reads CASSSIDAQEFF. CDR3 nucleotide sequence: TGTGCCAGCAGTTCCATAGACGCTCAGGAGTTCTTC.